Listed here are 23 T cell receptor beta chains from one sample, sequenced in a study of graft-versus-host responses after intestinal transplantation. These TCRs are of unknown antigen specificity. Produced via immunoSEQ multiplex PCR; TCRdb's table is partial and in-frame only. The profile shows about 110,000 clones, approximately 93% of them singletons. Source: unstimulated CD8+ T cells sorted from spleen or lymph node cells, taken before transplant. These receptors all come from a human donor who was the organ donor for an intestinal transplant.

The genes are TRBV4-1 and TRBJ2-5; D is possibly TRBD2 (5 bases). The CDR3 runs 19 residues. V was pared by 0 bases and J by 2 bases, with 22 bases between. The germline V gene has CDR1 MGHRA and CDR2 YSYEKL. The chain's CDR3 is CASSQDLGLAEDTQETQYF. The CDR3, as DNA: TGCGCCAGCAGCCAAGATCTTGGTCTAGCTGAAGACACACAAGAGACCCAGTACTTC.

The V gene is TRBV7-9, the J gene TRBJ2-6; no definite D call. Germline V gene data show CDR1 as SEHNR and CDR2 as FQNEAQ (reference sequence). V was trimmed by 7 bases and J by 0 bases, leaving 4 bases between them. CDR3 length equals 13 residues. The CDR3 sequence is CASTDSGANVLTF. The CDR3, as DNA: TGTGCCAGCACAGACTCTGGGGCCAACGTCCTGACTTTC.

This chain connects TRBV2 to TRBJ1-2; weak D call: TRBD1 (5 bases). Germline CDR1 and CDR2: SNHLY and FYNNEI. The CDR3 contains 15 residues. Trimming removed 3 bases from V and 4 bases from J, with 15 bases in between. In nucleotides, the CDR3 is TGTGCCAGCAGTGACGGCAGGACCGGGGGCTATGGCTACACCTTC. This translates into CASSDGRTGGYGYTF.

V gene TRBV5-6 combines with J gene TRBJ2-1, with D possibly TRBD2 on 5 matching bases. V was pared by 4 bases and J by 9 bases, with 14 bases between. The CDR3 contains 13 residues. Per germline, CDR1 SGHDT and CDR2 YYEEEE. The CDR3 DNA is TGTGCCAGCAGCCCGGGGAATTCTGGTGAGCAGTTCTTC. Translating it yields CASSPGNSGEQFF.

V and J are TRBV12-5 and TRBJ2-7, with D uncertain. Germline V gene lookup returns CDR1 LGHNT and CDR2 FRNRAP. V lost 5 bases to trimming and J lost 3 bases, with 8 bases between them. The CDR3 covers 12 residues. CDR3 in DNA: TGTGCTAGTGGTAGCGTATACTACGAGCAGTACTTC. It translates to CASGSVYYEQYF.

The rearrangement uses TRBV9 and TRBJ2-6, with 9 bases fitting TRBD1. The CDR3 loop spans 18 amino acids. V dropped 6 bases and J dropped 1; count of bases not matched to a gene: 11. From germline, CDR1 is SGDLS and CDR2 YYNGEE. CDR3 sequence reads: CASTITTGGRSGANVLTF. In DNA, the CDR3 is TGTGCCAGCACCATCACTACAGGGGGCAGATCTGGGGCCAACGTCCTGACTTTC.

This clone has only one observation. The V call is TRBV7-9, the J call TRBJ2-3; TRBD1 or TRBD2 may be the D gene (5 bases each). CDR3 size: 14 residues. CDR1 is SEHNR and CDR2 is FQNEAQ in the germline V gene (reference sequence). The V gene lost 5 bases and the J gene lost 2 bases, with 11 bases spanning the gap. The CDR3 nucleotides are TGTGCCAGCAGCCCCCCCGGGACCACAGATACGCAGTATTTT. Its protein product is CASSPPGTTDTQYF.

J is TRBJ1-5 and V is TRBV9; possible D gene TRBD1, 5 bases. The CDR3 consists of 13 residues. The germline CDR1 and CDR2 sequences are SGDLS and YYNGEE. V was clipped by 1 base and J by 4 bases, with 6 bases between them. CDR3 coding DNA: TGTGCCAGCAGCGTACAGGGAAATCAGCCCCAGCATTTT. Its translation: CASSVQGNQPQHF.

V usage is TRBV5-1 and J usage is TRBJ2-7; TRBD2 matches 13 bases. Germline CDR1 is SGHRS and CDR2 is YFSETQ. The ends lost 2 bases at V and 5 bases at J; junction bases unmatched: 4. This CDR3 contains 15 residues. In DNA form, the CDR3 reads TGCGCCAGCAGCTTTGCGACTAGCGGGAGGAACGAGCAGTACTTC. Translated: CASSFATSGRNEQYF.

The rearrangement uses TRBV4-1 and TRBJ2-3; no clear D. Looked up from germline, CDR1 is MGHRA and CDR2 is YSYEKL. Between the trimmed V and J ends, which lost 2 bases and 4 bases, there was a span of 10 bases. The CDR3 covers 14 residues. The CDR3, as DNA: TGCGCCAGCAGCCAACGCGTTAGGGCAGATACGCAGTATTTT. Protein product: CASSQRVRADTQYF.

The chain has TRBV27 and TRBJ1-2; TRBD1 agrees at 12 bases. Trimming at V came to 2 bases and at J to 3 bases, leaving 1 base not matched to a gene. The CDR3 covers 15 residues. CDR1 and CDR2 (germline): MNHEY, SMNVEV (reference sequence). CDR3 DNA sequence: TGTGCCAGCAGTTTAGGGACAGGGGGCTACTATGGCTACACCTTC. Translating gives CASSLGTGGYYGYTF.

The genes are TRBV4-2 and TRBJ2-1; the match to TRBD2 covers 13 bases. CDR3 length: 16 amino acids. Germline V CDR1 and CDR2: LGHNA, YNFKEQ. J was trimmed by 4 bases and V by 3 bases; bases with no gene match: 3. In DNA, the CDR3 is TGTGCCAGCAGCCAGGAGGGACTAGCGGGATACAATGAGCAGTTCTTC. Amino acids: CASSQEGLAGYNEQFF.

The chain employs TRBV27 and TRBJ2-1; TRBD2 matches 10 bases. With 2 bases clipped from V and 9 bases from J, the junction kept 7 bases outside the gene matches. The CDR3 contains 15 residues. From germline, CDR1 is MNHEY and CDR2 SMNVEV (reference sequence). In nucleotides, the CDR3 is TGTGCCAGCAGTTTAGGAGCGGGAGGGAATCGTGAGCAGTTCTTC. Its translation: CASSLGAGGNREQFF.

The chain carries TRBV10-3 and TRBJ2-7; 7 positions match TRBD2. There are 13 residues in the CDR3. V lost 10 bases and J lost 6; bases outside the gene matches: 12. CDR1 is ENHRY and CDR2 is SYGVKD in the germline V gene. CDR3: CATEQVGGPEQYF. The DNA for the CDR3 is TGTGCCACCGAGCAGGTGGGAGGGCCCGAGCAGTACTTC.

This CDR3 is CASSLSGTLGTEAFF. The CDR3 DNA follows: TGTGCCAGCAGCCTATCCGGGACCTTGGGGACTGAAGCTTTCTTT. This rearrangement joins TRBV7-9 to TRBJ1-1; maybe TRBD1 (5 bases). This CDR3 region has 15 residues. Per the germline V gene, CDR1 is SEHNR and CDR2 is FQNEAQ (reference sequence). The V end was cut by 5 bases, the J end by 5 bases, with 18 bases between.

The table lists this clone with a count of one. This chain links TRBV6-5 with TRBJ2-7, with D possibly matching TRBD2 (5 bases). The germline gives CDR1 MNHEY, CDR2 SVGAGI. V lost 0 bases and J lost 7, with 13 bases in between. CDR3 length equals 14 residues. The CDR3 sequence is CASSYSLTGNEQYF. The CDR3 nucleotides read TGTGCCAGCAGTTACTCTCTGACGGGGAATGAGCAGTACTTC.

V gene TRBV19 combines with J gene TRBJ1-5, with unresolved D. The germline CDR1 and CDR2 sequences are LNHDA and SQIVND (reference sequence). The ends were cut back, 2 bases at V and 1 base at J, with 0 bases in the middle. The CDR3 sequence is 12 residues long. The chain's CDR3 is CASSISNQPQHF. In DNA, the CDR3 is TGTGCCAGTAGTATAAGCAATCAGCCCCAGCATTTT. The entire variable domain, with the rest obtained from reference TRBV19 and TRBJ1-5, is as follows: DGGITQSPKYLFRKEGQNVTLSCEQNLNHDAMYWYRQDPGQGLRLIYYSQIVNDFQKGDIAEGYSVSREKKESFPLTVTSAQKNPTAFYLCASSISNQPQHFGDGTRLSIL.

The chain recombines TRBV21-1 with TRBJ2-2; the DNA was not compared with TRBD1, the D call given in the table. TRBV21-1 is a pseudogene. This CDR3 comprises 15 residues. CDR3 DNA sequence: TGTGCCAGCAGCAAAAGTAAGGGGGACACCGGGGAGCTGTTTTTT. Its protein is CASSKSKGDTGELFF.

The chain couples TRBV18 to TRBJ2-3; no firm D call. This CDR3 spans 11 amino acids. V was pared by 1 base and J by 6 bases, with 2 bases between. Germline assignment: CDR1 KGHSH and CDR2 LQKENI. The CDR3 DNA sequence: TGTGCCAGCTCACCACGTGATACGCAGTATTTT. This encodes CASSPRDTQYF.

This chain connects TRBV6-1 to TRBJ2-7; D is perhaps TRBD1 (5 bases). The CDR3 spans 14 residues. Germline-derived CDR1 and CDR2 are MNHNS and SASEGT. The V end lost 7 bases, the J end lost 2 bases, and 15 bases lay between the germline ends. CDR3 residues: CASTLTASPYEQYF. The DNA of the CDR3 is TGTGCCAGCACCCTGACAGCGTCTCCCTACGAGCAGTACTTC.

The V and J genes are TRBV19 and TRBJ1-5, with a tentative D call TRBD1 (5 bases). The CDR3 runs to 15 residues. Germline V gene data show CDR1 as LNHDA and CDR2 as SQIVND (reference sequence). V was trimmed by 5 bases and J by 6 bases, leaving 17 bases between them. CDR3 sequence reads: CASSARDFSGQPQHF. In DNA form, the CDR3 reads TGTGCCAGTAGTGCCAGGGATTTTTCAGGTCAGCCCCAGCATTTT.

The V call is TRBV6-1, the J call TRBJ2-7; D ambiguous. Trimming cost V 8 bases and J 0 bases, with 11 bases left between them. The CDR3 loop spans 13 amino acids. In germline, CDR1 is MNHNS, CDR2 SASEGT. CDR3 residues: CASSGRLSYEQYF. The CDR3 nucleotides are TGTGCCAGCTCCGGACGGCTCTCCTACGAGCAGTACTTC.

This chain joins TRBV5-5 and TRBJ2-5; D tentatively reads TRBD1 or TRBD2 (5 bases each). Germline V gives CDR1 SGHKS, CDR2 YYEKEE (reference sequence). CDR3 length: 18 residues. V was cut by 4 bases and J by 2 bases, with 24 bases left in between. The CDR3 DNA reads TGTGCCAGCAGCATTAGTAATGAACCCGGGGCGTTACAAGAGACCCAGTACTTC. This encodes CASSISNEPGALQETQYF.